What follows are 16 T cell receptor beta chains derived from one specimen sequenced in a study of identical twins. Via MiXCR, TCRdb re-called the 5' RACE reads, giving one row per CDR3 protein. The sample yields 310,000 or so distinct CDR3 sequences, 8% to 9% seen once. These records were also assigned to another study, of yellow fever vaccine responses in identical twins.

Material for sequencing was memory (CD45RO+) T cells sorted from blood. The source of these receptors is a woman younger than 30 in good health.

Ten or more counts support this clonotype. This chain uses TRBV2 with TRBJ2-5; 10 bases are a match to TRBD1. The CDR3 is 14 amino acids. The J segment lost 4 bases and the V segment lost 6 bases, leaving 5 bases of the junction unmatched. The germline V gene has CDR1 SNHLY and CDR2 FYNNEI. The CDR3 protein is CASSPRTGGETQYF. CDR3 DNA: TGTGCCAGCAGCCCAAGGACAGGGGGAGAGACCCAGTACTTC.

This clonotype showed up just a few times. The chain carries TRBV3-1 and TRBJ2-5; D is unresolved. The V gene lost 3 bases and the J gene lost 4 bases, with 12 bases spanning the gap. The CDR3 totals 14 residues. CDR1 and CDR2 from the germline V gene are LGHDT and YNNKEL (reference sequence). The CDR3, as DNA: TGTGCCAGCAGCCATGCGGAGTCCCCAGAGACCCAGTACTTC. Protein product: CASSHAESPETQYF.

This clonotype was found many times. This chain connects TRBV6-1 to TRBJ2-3; TRBD2 matches at 10 bases. The ends lost 6 bases at V and 2 bases at J; junction bases unmatched: 5. Germline V gives CDR1 MNHNS, CDR2 SASEGT. There are 15 residues in the CDR3. The CDR3 reads CASSPSGGYTDTQYF. The CDR3 DNA follows: TGTGCCAGCAGCCCTAGCGGGGGTTACACAGATACGCAGTATTTT.

V usage is TRBV24-1 and J usage is TRBJ2-2; 9 positions agree with TRBD1. Germline assignment: CDR1 KGHDR and CDR2 SFDVKD. This CDR3 has 15 amino acids. V lost 6 bases to trimming and J lost 6 bases; unmatched junction nucleotides: 7. CDR3 loop: CATSRGTGLSGELFF. The CDR3 region has the DNA TGTGCCACCAGTCGCGGGACAGGGTTGTCCGGGGAGCTGTTTTTT.

This clonotype was observed a handful of times. This sequence joins TRBV19 and TRBJ2-2, with a tentative D call TRBD2 (5 bases). Trimming removed 3 bases from V and 0 bases from J, with 11 bases in between. This CDR3 contains 16 residues. Germline V gives CDR1 LNHDA, CDR2 SQIVND (reference sequence). CDR3 DNA sequence: TGTGCCAGTAGTATGGCTCACGGGGCGAACACCGGGGAGCTGTTTTTT. Residues: CASSMAHGANTGELFF.

This clonotype was counted at least ten times. The gene calls are TRBV7-9 and TRBJ2-2; D not resolved. Germline CDR1 and CDR2: SEHNR and FQNEAQ (reference sequence). This CDR3 contains 12 residues. The V gene lost 2 bases and the J gene lost 8 bases, with 6 bases spanning the gap. CDR3 bases: TGTGCCAGCAGCTTAACGGAGGGGGAGCTGTTTTTT. Protein: CASSLTEGELFF.

This clonotype was seen many times. The chain joins TRBV7-2 to TRBJ2-3; 13 positions match TRBD2. Germline CDR1 and CDR2: SGHTA and FQGNSA. The CDR3 length is 15 residues. Unmatched junction bases numbered 3, after V lost 6 bases and J lost 3 bases. The DNA of the CDR3 is TGTGCCAGCAGGCCGGGACTAGCGGGGACAGATACGCAGTATTTT. Its translation is CASRPGLAGTDTQYF.

The chain has TRBV11-2 and TRBJ2-1, with D possibly TRBD2 on 6 matching bases. This CDR3 spans 16 amino acids. V lost 5 bases to trimming and J lost 5 bases, with 19 bases between them. Germline V gene lookup returns CDR1 SGHAT and CDR2 FQNNGV. The CDR3 DNA sequence: TGTGCCAGCAGCCCCGGCGGGGCTAGCGAGAACAATGAGCAGTTCTTC. Translated: CASSPGGASENNEQFF.

The J gene is TRBJ2-2, the V gene TRBV4-2, with TRBD1 as a possible D gene (6 bases). With 3 bases removed from V and 0 bases from J, the gap between germline ends came to 8 bases. Germline CDR1 is LGHNA and CDR2 is YNFKEQ. This CDR3 region has 15 residues. The CDR3 loop reads CASSQRTANTGELFF. CDR3 nucleotides: TGTGCCAGCAGCCAGAGGACAGCGAACACCGGGGAGCTGTTTTTT.

The chain couples TRBV6-5 to TRBJ1-2; 11 bases match TRBD1. This CDR3 has 14 residues. The V gene end was trimmed by 4 bases and the J gene end by 4 bases; junction bases not matched to a gene: 2. The germline gives CDR1 MNHEY, CDR2 SVGAGI. CDR3 nucleotide sequence: TGTGCCAGCAGTTGGGGACAGGGGGTCTATGGCTACACCTTC. Its protein product is CASSWGQGVYGYTF.

This clonotype showed up just a few times. The chain combines TRBV5-1 with TRBJ2-6, with 8 bases aligning to TRBD1. V shed 7 bases and J 2 bases; nucleotides not matched to a gene: 5. From germline, CDR1 is SGHRS and CDR2 YFSETQ. This CDR3 spans 15 amino acids. CDR3 DNA sequence: TGCGCCAGCCGACAGGGGACAACTGGGGCCAACGTCCTGACTTTC. This sequence encodes CASRQGTTGANVLTF.

This clonotype appeared many times. The CDR3: CASSSNGGATDTQYF. The CDR3 DNA reads as TGTGCCAGCAGTTCCAACGGGGGGGCAACAGATACGCAGTATTTT. This chain joins TRBV6-2 or TRBV6-3 and TRBJ2-3; 8 bases fit TRBD2. The CDR3 consists of 15 residues. Germline V CDR1 and CDR2: MNHEY, SVGEGT. V lost 4 bases, J lost 3 bases, and 6 bases stayed unmatched.

CDR3 in amino acids: CATSGNGGDTQYF. The CDR3 DNA reads as TGTGCCACCAGTGGGAACGGTGGTGATACGCAGTATTTT. The J gene is TRBJ2-3, the V gene TRBV15; unclear D gene. Germline V gene lookup returns CDR1 LNHNV and CDR2 YYDKDF (reference sequence). There are 13 residues in the CDR3. Trimming took off 6 bases at V and 6 bases at J, with 13 bases between the two ends. The full variable domain, its missing parts supplied by reference TRBV15 and TRBJ2-3, is DAMVIQNPRYQVTQFGKPVTLSCSQTLNHNVMYWYQQKSSQAPKLLFHYYDKDFNNEADTPDNFQSRRPNTSFCFLDIRSPGLGDTAMYLCATSGNGGDTQYFGPGTRLTVL.

This clonotype occurred a few times. In DNA form, the CDR3 reads TGTGCCAGCAGCCACAGGACAGGGGGACTTGGCTACGAGCAGTACTTC. Translated: CASSHRTGGLGYEQYF. The chain links TRBV5-5 to TRBJ2-7; 10 bases are shared with TRBD1. Unmatched junction bases numbered 10, after V lost 4 bases and J lost 3 bases. The CDR3 sequence is 16 residues long. CDR1 is SGHKS, CDR2 YYEKEE, per germline (reference sequence).

There are many counts of this clonotype. V and J are TRBV12-3 or TRBV12-4 and TRBJ1-5, with a weak D call TRBD1 (6 bases). The CDR3 is made up of 15 amino acids. The V gene lost 8 bases and the J gene lost 0 bases, with 14 bases spanning the gap. The CDR3 coding sequence is TGTGCCAGCCGCCAGGGGCTTTATAGCAATCAGCCCCAGCATTTT. Encoded protein: CASRQGLYSNQPQHF.

The CDR3, as DNA: TGTGCCAGCAGCTTTAGTAGGGGCACAGATACGCAGTATTTT. Its translation: CASSFSRGTDTQYF. The gene calls are TRBV6-1 and TRBJ2-3; D remains ambiguous. Trimming cost V 6 bases and J 1 base, with 11 bases left between them. The CDR3 runs 14 residues. CDR1 is MNHNS and CDR2 is SASEGT in the germline V gene.